This T cell receptor (beta chain) stems from a study of OX40 agonist ivuxolimab in advanced cancers. Study as a whole: The patients received agonistic anti-OX40 (CD134) antibody ivuxolimab. Of the patients, three showed partial responses, one with hepatocellular carcinoma and two with cutaneous melanoma. At doses from 0.01 to 10 mg/kg, patients were given intravenous ivuxolimab every 2 weeks.

The data were produced by immunoSEQ multiplex PCR, yet TCRdb's version contains in-frame clones alone and is incomplete. The sample consists of under 85,000 clones, around 86% of them appearing once. V shed 0 bases, J shed 4 bases, and the junction held 10 bases outside the gene matches. The CDR3 is made up of 17 amino acids. The germline V gene encodes CDR1 SGDLS and CDR2 YYNGEE. Blood specimens came from baseline, cycle 4 day 1, and cycle 7 day 1. The chain is built from TRBV9 and TRBJ2-3, with 8 nucleotides matching TRBD2. The source of this sequence is an adult with an advanced solid tumor such as melanoma, head and neck, liver or kidney cancer. The sample was CD4+ or CD8+ T cells sorted from blood, taken in a trial of the OX40 agonist ivuxolimab. The CDR3 region is CASSVEPGGRNADTQYF. CDR3 DNA: TGTGCCAGCAGCGTAGAACCGGGCGGGAGGAATGCAGATACGCAGTATTTT.